A selection of T cell receptor beta chains follows, all from one sample in a study of blood T cell repertoires in COVID-19. The table came from immunoSEQ multiplex PCR; TCRdb's copy has only in-frame clones and leaves some out. This sample has over 150,000 clones; approximately 88% occur once, and the top ten carry around 3.5%. The sequencing sample was made of PBMCs or T cells enriched from blood (not recorded which). Receptors originate from a woman in her 30s who had recovered from COVID-19. CDR3s include the opening cysteine and the closing phenylalanine or tryptophan. Each record gives: V gene, clone size, D gene, J gene, CDR3 protein, CDR3 DNA. A D gene is named only where the DNA matches it firmly. The listing skips clone size in some rows; elsewhere it reads once, few, many or a size class.

TRBV28	few	-	TRBJ2-1	CASSLGGDPYNEQFF	TGTGCCAGCAGTTTAGGAGGGGACCCCTACAATGAGCAGTTCTTC
TRBV5-1	-	TRBD2	TRBJ2-1	CASSRRLAGESFHEQFF	TGCGCCAGCAGCAGGAGACTAGCGGGAGAAAGTTTCCATGAGCAGTTCTTC
TRBV25-1	-	TRBD1	TRBJ1-3	CASSPPGGNSGNTIYF	TGTGCCAGCAGTCCCCCAGGGGGGAACTCTGGAAACACCATATATTTT
TRBV21-1	-	-	TRBJ2-7	CASSKTCPGTGYVYEQYF	TGTGCCAGCAGCAAAACCTGCCCCGGGACAGGGTATGTCTACGAGCAGTACTTC
TRBV6-6	-	TRBD1	TRBJ1-2	CASSPYLDTGGNGYTF	TGTGCCAGCAGCCCCTATCTCGATACAGGGGGTAATGGCTACACCTTC
TRBV27	-	TRBD2	TRBJ2-5	CASSLWLAGEETQYF	TGTGCCAGCAGTTTATGGCTAGCGGGGGAAGAGACCCAGTACTTC
TRBV29-1	-	TRBD1	TRBJ2-5	CSARTGPGTQYF	TGCAGCGCTAGGACAGGTCCGGGGACCCAGTACTTC
TRBV19	few	TRBD1	TRBJ1-6	CASSIDRANSPLHF	TGTGCCAGTAGTATCGACAGGGCTAATTCACCCCTCCACTTT
TRBV28	-	-	TRBJ1-2	CASILPGHYGYTF	TGTGCCAGCATTCTTCCAGGCCACTATGGCTACACCTTC
TRBV4-1	-	-	TRBJ1-6	CASSQGSYNSPLHF	TGCGCCAGCAGCCAGGGCAGCTATAATTCACCCCTCCACTTT
TRBV20-1	-	TRBD1	TRBJ1-2	CSASPGTGYGYTF	TGCAGTGCTAGTCCCGGGACAGGCTATGGCTACACCTTC
TRBV9	-	-	TRBJ1-6	CASSARRDTNSPLHF	TGTGCCAGCAGCGCCCGACGGGACACCAATTCACCCCTCCACTTT
TRBV14	-	-	TRBJ1-4	CASSRDMREKLFF	TGTGCCAGCAGCCGGGACATGAGGGAAAAACTGTTTTTT
TRBV5-4	few	-	TRBJ1-1	CASSDGIQKNTEAFF	TGTGCCAGCAGCGACGGGATTCAGAAGAACACTGAAGCTTTCTTT
TRBV5-1	-	-	TRBJ2-3	CASSLSVSAMADTQYF	TGCGCCAGCAGCTTGTCTGTTAGCGCCATGGCGGATACGCAGTATTTT
TRBV2	-	-	TRBJ1-6	CASGQSAGRALHF	TGTGCCAGCGGACAGTCCGCCGGGAGGGCCCTCCACTTT
TRBV20-1	-	TRBD2	TRBJ2-1	CSASSGGRNEQFF	TGCAGTGCTAGTAGCGGGGGGCGCAATGAGCAGTTCTTC
TRBV7-2	-	TRBD2	TRBJ2-1	CASSLAGGEYNEQFF	TGTGCCAGCAGCCTTGCGGGGGGGGAGTACAATGAGCAGTTCTTC
TRBV5-8	-	-	TRBJ1-5	CASSLDGAYSNQPQHF	TGTGCCAGCAGCTTGGATGGAGCTTATAGCAATCAGCCCCAGCATTTT
TRBV6-5	-	TRBD2	TRBJ2-2	CASSYVGGRAGELFF	TGTGCCAGCAGTTACGTCGGCGGGAGGGCCGGGGAGCTGTTTTTT
TRBV5-6	-	TRBD1	TRBJ1-3	CASSLGTGRRFSGNTIYF	TGTGCCAGCAGCTTAGGGACAGGGAGGCGGTTCTCTGGAAACACCATATATTTT
TRBV6-5	-	-	TRBJ2-4	CASSSGSKNIQYF	TGTGCCAGTTCATCGGGGTCCAAAAACATTCAGTACTTC
TRBV6-5	-	-	TRBJ1-1	CASSPLIMNTEAFF	TGTGCCAGCAGCCCCCTTATTATGAACACTGAAGCTTTCTTT